Listed here is a single T cell receptor beta chain. Antigen: not known. A multiplex PCR was run with 60 Vbeta primers and 13 Jbeta primers. Sequencing used immunoSEQ multiplex PCR; TCRdb keeps in-frame clones, though not all of them. The sample includes fewer than 250,000 clones, 75% to 80% seen only once; the top ten take approximately 2%. This record belongs to a study of cytomegalovirus exposure and HLA in healthy donors. Findings of the study overall: Reports indicate that TCR beta sequences accurately predicted the HLA-A and HLA-B alleles of most subjects. There were a few CMV-associated chains whose specificity for CMV antigens was confirmed in vitro. Researchers catalogued around 150 TCR beta chains as cytomegalovirus-associated. In a later analysis, at a false discovery rate of 0.05, roughly 17,000 TCR beta sequences matched HLA alleles.

Germline CDR1 MGHRA, CDR2 YSYEKL. Trimming at V came to 5 bases and at J to 3 bases, leaving 12 bases not matched to a gene. CDR3 length: 16 amino acids. The sequencing input was PBMCs. The V gene is TRBV4-1, the J gene TRBJ2-7; 8 positions agree with TRBD2. The clonotype was recovered from a woman aged 25 to 45 in good health and CMV-seropositive. For the CDR3, the DNA is TGCGCCAGCAGCTCTAGTGCAAGCGGGGGTGTCTACGAGCAGTACTTC. Translated, it gives CASSSSASGGVYEQYF.